This TCR beta chain is drawn from a study of blood T cell repertoires in COVID-19. This CDR3 spans 15 amino acids. Trimming took 2 bases from V and 4 from J, leaving 12 bases between them. The germline CDR1 and CDR2 sequences are LGHDT and YNNKEL (reference sequence). Data came from immunoSEQ multiplex PCR; TCRdb stores just in-frame clones and leaves some out. This sample has approximately 380,000 clones, with roughly nine tenths found just once. Sequences were obtained from PBMCs or T cells enriched from blood (not recorded which). This chain connects TRBV3-1 (or the pseudogene TRBV3-2) to TRBJ1-5; D is possibly TRBD1 (5 bases). The receptor's source is a woman between 40 and 55 years old who had been exposed to COVID-19. The CDR3 region has the DNA TGTGCCAGCAGCCAACGTACAGGCGCTAATCAGCCCCAGCATTTT. This gives the protein CASSQRTGANQPQHF.